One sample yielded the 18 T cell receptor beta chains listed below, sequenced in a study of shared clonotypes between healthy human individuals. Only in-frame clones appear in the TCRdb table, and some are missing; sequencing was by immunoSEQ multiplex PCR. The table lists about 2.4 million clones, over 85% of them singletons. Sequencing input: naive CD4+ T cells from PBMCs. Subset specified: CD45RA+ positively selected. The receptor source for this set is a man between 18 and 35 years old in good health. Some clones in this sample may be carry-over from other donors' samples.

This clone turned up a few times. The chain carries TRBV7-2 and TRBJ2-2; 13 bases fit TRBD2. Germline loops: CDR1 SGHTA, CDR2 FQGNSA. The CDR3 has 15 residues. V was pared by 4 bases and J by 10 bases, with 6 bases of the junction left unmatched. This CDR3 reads CASSSGLAGVEELFF. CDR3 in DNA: TGTGCCAGCAGCTCTGGACTAGCGGGAGTAGAGGAGCTGTTTTTT.

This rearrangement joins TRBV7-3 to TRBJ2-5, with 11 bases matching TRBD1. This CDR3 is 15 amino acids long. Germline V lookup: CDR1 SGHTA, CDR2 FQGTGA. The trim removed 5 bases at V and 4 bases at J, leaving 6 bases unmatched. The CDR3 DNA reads TGTGCCAGCAGCGCGGGGACAGGGGGAGGAGAGACCCAGTACTTC. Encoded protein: CASSAGTGGGETQYF.

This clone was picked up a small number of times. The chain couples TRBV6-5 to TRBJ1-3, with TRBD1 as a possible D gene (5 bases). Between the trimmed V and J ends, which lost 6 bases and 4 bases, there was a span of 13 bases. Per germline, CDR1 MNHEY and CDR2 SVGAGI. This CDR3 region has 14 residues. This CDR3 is CASSPNRRGNTIYF. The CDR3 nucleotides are TGTGCCAGCAGCCCGAACAGGAGGGGAAACACCATATATTTT.

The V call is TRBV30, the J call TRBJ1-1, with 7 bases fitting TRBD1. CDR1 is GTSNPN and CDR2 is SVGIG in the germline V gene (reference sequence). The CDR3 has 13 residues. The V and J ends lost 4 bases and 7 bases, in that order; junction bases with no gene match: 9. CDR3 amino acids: CAWKEQGNGEAFF. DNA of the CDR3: TGTGCCTGGAAGGAACAGGGGAACGGTGAAGCTTTCTTT.

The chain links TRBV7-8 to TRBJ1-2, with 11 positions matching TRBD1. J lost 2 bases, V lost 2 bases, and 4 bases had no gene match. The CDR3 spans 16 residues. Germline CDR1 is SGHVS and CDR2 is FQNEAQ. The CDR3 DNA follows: TGTGCCAGCAGCTTAACCCGGGACAGGGGGAACTATGGCTACACCTTC. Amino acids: CASSLTRDRGNYGYTF.

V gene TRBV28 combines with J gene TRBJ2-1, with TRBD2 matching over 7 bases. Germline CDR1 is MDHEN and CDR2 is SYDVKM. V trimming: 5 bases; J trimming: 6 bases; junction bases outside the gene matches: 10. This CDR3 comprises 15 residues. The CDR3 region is CASSDVAGALNEQFF. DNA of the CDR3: TGTGCCAGCAGTGATGTTGCGGGAGCCCTCAATGAGCAGTTCTTC.

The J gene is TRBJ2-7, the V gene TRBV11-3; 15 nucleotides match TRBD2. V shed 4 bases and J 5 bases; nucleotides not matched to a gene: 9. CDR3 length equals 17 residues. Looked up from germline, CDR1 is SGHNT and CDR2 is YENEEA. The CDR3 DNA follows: TGTGCCAGCAGCTCCAGGACTAGCGGGAGGGAACCTAACGAGCAGTACTTC. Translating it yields CASSSRTSGREPNEQYF.

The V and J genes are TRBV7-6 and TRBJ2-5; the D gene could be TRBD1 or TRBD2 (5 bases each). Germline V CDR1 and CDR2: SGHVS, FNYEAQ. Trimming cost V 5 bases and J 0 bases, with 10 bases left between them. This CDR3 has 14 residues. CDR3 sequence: CASSPGTYQETQYF. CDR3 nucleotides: TGTGCCAGCAGCCCAGGGACGTACCAAGAGACCCAGTACTTC. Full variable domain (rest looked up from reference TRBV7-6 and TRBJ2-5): GAGVSQSPRYKVTKRGQDVALRCDPISGHVSLYWYRQALGQGPEFLTYFNYEAQQDKSGLPNDRFSAERPEGSISTLTIQRTEQRDSAMYRCASSPGTYQETQYFGPGTRLLVL.

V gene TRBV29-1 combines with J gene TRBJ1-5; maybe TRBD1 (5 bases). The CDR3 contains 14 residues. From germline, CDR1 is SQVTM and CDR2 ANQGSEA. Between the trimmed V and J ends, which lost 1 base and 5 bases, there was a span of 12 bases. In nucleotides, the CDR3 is TGCAGCGTTGAAGGCGGCAGGGCCTATCAGCCCCAGCATTTT. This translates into CSVEGGRAYQPQHF.

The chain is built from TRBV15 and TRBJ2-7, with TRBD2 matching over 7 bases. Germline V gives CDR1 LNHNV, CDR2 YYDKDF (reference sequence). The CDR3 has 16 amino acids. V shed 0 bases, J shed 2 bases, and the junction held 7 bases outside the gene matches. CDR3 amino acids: CATSRDRLAGTYEQYF. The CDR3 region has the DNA TGTGCCACCAGCAGAGATCGACTAGCTGGTACCTACGAGCAGTACTTC.

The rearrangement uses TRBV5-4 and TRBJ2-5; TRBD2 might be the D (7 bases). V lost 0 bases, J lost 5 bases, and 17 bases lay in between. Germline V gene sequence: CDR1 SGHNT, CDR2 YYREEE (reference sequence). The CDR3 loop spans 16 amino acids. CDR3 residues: CASSLVWGGTSETQYF. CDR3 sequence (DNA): TGTGCCAGCAGCTTGGTCTGGGGGGGCACGAGCGAGACCCAGTACTTC.

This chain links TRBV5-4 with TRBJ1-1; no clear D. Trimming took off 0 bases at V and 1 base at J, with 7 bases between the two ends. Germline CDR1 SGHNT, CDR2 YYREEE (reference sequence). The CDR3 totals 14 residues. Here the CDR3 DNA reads TGTGCCAGCAGCTTGGGGGATAGGAACACTGAAGCTTTCTTT. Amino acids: CASSLGDRNTEAFF.

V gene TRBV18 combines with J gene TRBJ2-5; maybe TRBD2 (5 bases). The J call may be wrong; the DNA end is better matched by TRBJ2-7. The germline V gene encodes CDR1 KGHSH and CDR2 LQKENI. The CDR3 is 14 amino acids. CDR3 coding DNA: TGTGCCAGCTCACCCGGGGTCCCATCCTACGAGCAGTACTTC. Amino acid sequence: CASSPGVPSYEQYF.

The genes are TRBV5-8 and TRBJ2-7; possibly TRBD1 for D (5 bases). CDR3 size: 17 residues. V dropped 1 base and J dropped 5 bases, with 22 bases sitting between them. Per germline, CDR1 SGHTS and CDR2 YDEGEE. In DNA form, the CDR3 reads TGTGCCAGCAGCTTGCTTCTAACAGTGTTATGGGGCAACGAGCAGTACTTC. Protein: CASSLLLTVLWGNEQYF.

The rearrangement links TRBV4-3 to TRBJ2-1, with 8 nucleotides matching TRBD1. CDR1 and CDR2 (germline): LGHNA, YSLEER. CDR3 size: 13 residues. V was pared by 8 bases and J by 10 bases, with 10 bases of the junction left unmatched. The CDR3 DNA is TGCGCCAGCGCCCCTAGACAGGGGAGGGAGCAGTTCTTC. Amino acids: CASAPRQGREQFF.

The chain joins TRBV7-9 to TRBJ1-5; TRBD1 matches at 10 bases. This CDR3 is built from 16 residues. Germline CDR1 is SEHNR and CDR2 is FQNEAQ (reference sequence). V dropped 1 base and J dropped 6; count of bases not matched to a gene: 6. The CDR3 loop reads CASSLEGTGASQPQHF. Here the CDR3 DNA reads TGTGCCAGCAGCTTAGAAGGGACAGGGGCGAGTCAGCCCCAGCATTTT.

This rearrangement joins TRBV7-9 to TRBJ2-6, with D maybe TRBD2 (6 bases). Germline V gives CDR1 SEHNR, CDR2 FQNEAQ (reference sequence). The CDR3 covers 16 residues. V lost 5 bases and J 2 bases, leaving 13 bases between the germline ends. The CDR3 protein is CASSRFGEAGANVLTF. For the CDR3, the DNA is TGTGCCAGCAGCCGGTTTGGGGAGGCTGGGGCCAACGTCCTGACTTTC.

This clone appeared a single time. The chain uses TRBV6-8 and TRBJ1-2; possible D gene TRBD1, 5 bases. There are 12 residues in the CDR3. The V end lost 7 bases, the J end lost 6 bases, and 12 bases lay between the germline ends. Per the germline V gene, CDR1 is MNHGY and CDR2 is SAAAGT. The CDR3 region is CASTPRGDGYTF. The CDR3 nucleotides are TGTGCCAGCACCCCAAGGGGCGATGGCTACACCTTC.